The rows below give T cell receptor beta chains drawn from one sample of a study of T cells after yellow fever vaccination. TCRdb independently ran MiXCR on the 5' RACE reads; one entry per CDR3 protein. The table records 180,000 or so distinct CDR3 sequences, around 10% of them present only once. Source: CD8+ T cells sorted from PBMCs, taken 15 days after the yellow fever booster vaccination. The receptors shown here come from a man in his late teens or twenties who received the YFV17D yellow fever vaccine. The CDR3 runs from the conserved cysteine through the conserved F or W.

cdr3_length: 17
j_call: TRBJ2-3
v_call: TRBV7-2
cdr3_aa: CASSLPDIPSSTDTQYF

cdr3_length: 15
j_call: TRBJ2-1
v_call: TRBV27
cdr3_aa: CASSSLGGGRNEQFF

cdr3_length: 14
j_call: TRBJ2-1
v_call: TRBV7-2
cdr3_aa: CATLGRVGYNEQFF

cdr3_length: 14
j_call: TRBJ1-6
v_call: TRBV12-3/TRBV12-4
cdr3_aa: CASSLTLVDSPLHF

cdr3_length: 14
j_call: TRBJ2-7
v_call: TRBV12-3/TRBV12-4
cdr3_aa: CASSFSSGGYEQYF

cdr3_length: 14
j_call: TRBJ2-5
v_call: TRBV11-2
cdr3_aa: CASSEPTGKETQYF

cdr3_length: 16
j_call: TRBJ2-5
v_call: TRBV6-2/TRBV6-3
cdr3_aa: CASSYPTGLDSWTQYF

cdr3_length: 20
j_call: TRBJ2-3
v_call: TRBV6-5
cdr3_aa: CASRKDPGLAGGVSTDTQYF

cdr3_length: 14
j_call: TRBJ1-4
v_call: TRBV7-9
cdr3_aa: CASSLRETNEKLFF

cdr3_length: 15
j_call: TRBJ1-1
v_call: TRBV6-2/TRBV6-3
cdr3_aa: CASSYAGGANTEAFF

cdr3_length: 14
j_call: TRBJ2-2
v_call: TRBV7-6
cdr3_aa: CASSLVLGSGELFF

cdr3_length: 17
j_call: TRBJ2-3
v_call: TRBV4-3
cdr3_aa: CASSQRTGEWDTDTQYF

cdr3_length: 15
j_call: TRBJ2-3
v_call: TRBV7-3
cdr3_aa: CASSLTGSFTDTQYF

cdr3_length: 13
j_call: TRBJ2-3
v_call: TRBV29-1
cdr3_aa: CSLRGASTDTQYF

cdr3_length: 13
j_call: TRBJ2-7
v_call: TRBV7-6
cdr3_aa: CASSHVGIYEQYF

cdr3_length: 15
j_call: TRBJ2-1
v_call: TRBV11-2
cdr3_aa: CASNTGLTLYNEQFF

cdr3_length: 14
j_call: TRBJ2-7
v_call: TRBV4-1
cdr3_aa: CASSQEEGTYEQYF

cdr3_length: 16
j_call: TRBJ2-4
v_call: TRBV4-1
cdr3_aa: CASSQDEAGSKNIQYF

cdr3_length: 15
j_call: TRBJ1-3
v_call: TRBV4-1
cdr3_aa: CASSQVRSSGNTIYF

cdr3_length: 16
j_call: TRBJ2-3
v_call: TRBV20-1
cdr3_aa: CSARGAIGRTSDTQYF

cdr3_length: 14
j_call: TRBJ1-4
v_call: TRBV6-1
cdr3_aa: CASSRRAAVEKLFF

cdr3_length: 16
j_call: TRBJ2-2
v_call: TRBV3-1
cdr3_aa: CASSRSGGQNTGELFF

cdr3_length: 15
j_call: TRBJ2-5
v_call: TRBV29-1
cdr3_aa: CSAATSYERRETQYF

cdr3_length: 15
j_call: TRBJ2-5
v_call: TRBV27
cdr3_aa: CASSFGRGAAETQYF

cdr3_length: 13
j_call: TRBJ1-1
v_call: TRBV30
cdr3_aa: CAWSWSGLTEAFF

cdr3_length: 15
j_call: TRBJ2-5
v_call: TRBV6-5
cdr3_aa: CASSYTPGQGETQYF

cdr3_length: 15
j_call: TRBJ2-2
v_call: TRBV5-6
cdr3_aa: CASSLPGQNTGELFF

cdr3_length: 13
j_call: TRBJ2-3
v_call: TRBV4-3
cdr3_aa: CASSRTGGDTQYF

cdr3_length: 16
j_call: TRBJ1-1
v_call: TRBV5-1
cdr3_aa: CASSPKWGQGNTEAFF

cdr3_length: 15
j_call: TRBJ2-5
v_call: TRBV4-1
cdr3_aa: CASSQMDRGLETQYF

cdr3_length: 16
j_call: TRBJ2-3
v_call: TRBV24-1
cdr3_aa: CATSMVSSSGVDTQYF

cdr3_length: 16
j_call: TRBJ1-6
v_call: TRBV27
cdr3_aa: CASSSGGTSYNSPLHF

cdr3_length: 13
j_call: TRBJ2-7
v_call: TRBV12-3/TRBV12-4
cdr3_aa: CASSRVTPYEQYF